This T cell receptor (beta chain) came from a study of cytomegalovirus exposure and HLA in healthy donors. The donors were in the roughly 120-subject validation cohort, distinct from the roughly 600-subject first cohort. The V gene's germline CDR1 is MNHEY and CDR2 SVGAGI. The CDR3 runs to 13 residues. Trimming removed 2 bases from V and 10 bases from J, with 14 bases in between. Assay used: immunoSEQ multiplex PCR; TCRdb lists only in-frame clones, some missing. The sample lists some 170,000 clones, approximately 86% occurring once. The sample comprised PBMCs. This rearrangement joins TRBV6-5 to TRBJ1-1; D is undetermined. This receptor was taken from a man in his late teens or twenties in good health and CMV-seropositive. CDR3 sequence: CASSYHRGFGAFF. The CDR3 DNA reads as TGTGCCAGCAGTTACCATCGAGGGTTCGGAGCTTTCTTT.